A single T cell receptor (beta chain) is shown here with its context. Germline and junction disagree at one end, which may indicate a read error. This entry comes from a study of breast tumors, draining lymph nodes, adjacent tissues. Axillary draining lymph nodes of breast cancer patients supplied the node samples. CDR3 length: 12 amino acids. TCRdb re-derived calls from the multiplex PCR reads in MiXCR, one entry per CDR3 protein. The table shows 250,000 or so distinct CDR3 sequences, with over 30% occurring only once. The receptor was derived from a female donor with breast cancer. Some clones in this sample may be carry-over from other donors' samples. The V gene is TRBV12-3 or TRBV12-4, the J gene TRBJ2-7; no firm D call. Sequencing input: axillary lymph node tissue. The CDR3 spells CASSSTLGERYF. The CDR3 DNA is TGTGCCAGCAGTTCCACATTGGGCGAGCGGTACTTC.